This T cell receptor beta chain was profiled in a study of human T cells and chemical hapten exposure. As the library was built, unique molecular identifiers were attached to individual cDNA molecules. TCRdb reprocessed the 5' RACE reads with MiXCR, giving one entry per CDR3 protein. The sample has tens of thousands of distinct CDR3 sequences; under 10% are singletons. Whole blood that had not been fractionated was the source of extracted total RNA. Trimming removed 5 bases from V and 2 bases from J, with 15 bases in between. Per the germline V gene, CDR1 is SGHTA and CDR2 is FQGNSA. CDR3 length: 15 residues.

This sequence was found in a male donor in good health. The rearrangement joins TRBV7-2 to TRBJ2-5; D unresolved. The CDR3 protein is CASSGDGRSQETQYF. In DNA, the CDR3 is TGTGCCAGCAGCGGGGATGGCAGGTCGCAAGAGACCCAGTACTTC.